This T cell receptor beta chain was obtained from a study of blood T cell repertoires in COVID-19. Assay: immunoSEQ multiplex PCR; the TCRdb copy retains only in-frame clones and omits some. The profile shows over 85,000 clones, about nine tenths of them singletons. The V gene's germline CDR1 is SNHLY and CDR2 FYNNEI. V was clipped by 6 bases and J by 3 bases, with 5 bases between them. The CDR3 sequence is 11 residues long. About this clone itself: The same CDR3 also results from other DNA sequences found in this sample.

Sequenced: peripheral blood. V usage is TRBV2 and J usage is TRBJ1-1; D is unresolved. The receptor comes from a man younger than 30 with acute or convalescent COVID-19. The CDR3 spells CASSYYTEAFF. Here the CDR3 DNA reads TGTGCCAGCAGCTACTACACTGAAGCTTTCTTT. Complete variable domain (other parts from reference TRBV2 and TRBJ1-1): EPEVTQTPSHQVTQMGQEVILRCVPISNHLYFYWYRQILGQKVEFLVSFYNNEISEKSEIFDDQFSVERPDGSNFTLKIRSTKLEDSAMYFCASSYYTEAFFGQGTRLTVV.